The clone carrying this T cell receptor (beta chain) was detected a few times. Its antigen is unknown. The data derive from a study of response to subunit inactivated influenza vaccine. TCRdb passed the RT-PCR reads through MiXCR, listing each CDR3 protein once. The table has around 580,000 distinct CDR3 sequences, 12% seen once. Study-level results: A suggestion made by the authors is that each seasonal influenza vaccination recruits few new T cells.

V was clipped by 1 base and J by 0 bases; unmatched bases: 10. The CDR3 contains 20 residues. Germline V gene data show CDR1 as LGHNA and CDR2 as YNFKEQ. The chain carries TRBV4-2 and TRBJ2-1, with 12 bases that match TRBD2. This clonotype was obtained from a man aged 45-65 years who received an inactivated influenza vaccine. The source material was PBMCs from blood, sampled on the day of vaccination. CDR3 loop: CASSQVPSGGAFISYNEQFF. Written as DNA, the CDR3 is TGTGCCAGCAGCCAAGTCCCTAGCGGGGGGGCCTTCATCTCCTACAATGAGCAGTTCTTC.